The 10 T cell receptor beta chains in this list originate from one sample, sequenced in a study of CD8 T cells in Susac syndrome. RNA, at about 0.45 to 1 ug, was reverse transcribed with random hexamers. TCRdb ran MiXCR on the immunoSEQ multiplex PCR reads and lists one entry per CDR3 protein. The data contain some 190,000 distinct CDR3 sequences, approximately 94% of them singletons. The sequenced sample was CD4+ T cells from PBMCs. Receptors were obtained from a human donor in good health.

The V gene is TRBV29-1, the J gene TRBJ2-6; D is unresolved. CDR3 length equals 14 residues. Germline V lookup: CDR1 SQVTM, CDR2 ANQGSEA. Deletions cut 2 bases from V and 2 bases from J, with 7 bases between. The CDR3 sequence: CSVELGTGANVLTF. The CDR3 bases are TGCAGCGTTGAACTGGGTACTGGGGCCAACGTCCTGACTTTC.

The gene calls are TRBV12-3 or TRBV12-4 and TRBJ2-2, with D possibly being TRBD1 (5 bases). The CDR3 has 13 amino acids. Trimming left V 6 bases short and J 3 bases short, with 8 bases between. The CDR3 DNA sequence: TGTGCCAGCAGCCGACAGTACACCGGGGAGCTGTTTTTT. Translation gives CASSRQYTGELFF.

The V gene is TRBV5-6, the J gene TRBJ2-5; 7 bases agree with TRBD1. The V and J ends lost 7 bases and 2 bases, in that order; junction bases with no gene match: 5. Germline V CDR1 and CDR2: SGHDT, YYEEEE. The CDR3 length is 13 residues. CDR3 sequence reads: CASGRTGQETQYF. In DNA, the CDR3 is TGTGCCAGCGGAAGGACAGGACAAGAGACCCAGTACTTC. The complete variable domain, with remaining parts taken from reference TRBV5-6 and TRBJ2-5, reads DAGVTQSPTHLIKTRGQQVTLRCSPKSGHDTVSWYQQALGQGPQFIFQYYEEEERQRGNFPDRFSGHQFPNYSSELNVNALLLGDSALYLCASGRTGQETQYFGPGTRLLVL.

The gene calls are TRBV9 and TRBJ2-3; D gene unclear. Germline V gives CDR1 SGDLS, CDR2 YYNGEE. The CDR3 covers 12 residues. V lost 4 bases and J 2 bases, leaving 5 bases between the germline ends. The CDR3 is CASSSITDTQYF. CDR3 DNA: TGTGCCAGCAGCTCGATCACAGATACGCAGTATTTT.

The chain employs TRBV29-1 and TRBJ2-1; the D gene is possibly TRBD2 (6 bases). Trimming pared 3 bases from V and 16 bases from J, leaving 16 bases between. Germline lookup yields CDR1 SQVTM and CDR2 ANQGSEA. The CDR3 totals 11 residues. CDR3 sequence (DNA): TGCAGCGTTGATAATGGGAGGAGCCCATTCTTC. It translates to CSVDNGRSPFF.

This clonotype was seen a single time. Written as DNA, the CDR3 is TGTGCCAGCAGTGCGTACAGGGGGCGAGATACGCAGTATTTT. Its protein is CASSAYRGRDTQYF. The gene calls are TRBV25-1 and TRBJ2-3; 9 nucleotides match TRBD1. This CDR3 region has 14 residues. From germline, CDR1 is MGHDK and CDR2 SYGVNS. J was trimmed by 5 bases and V by 4 bases; bases with no gene match: 4.

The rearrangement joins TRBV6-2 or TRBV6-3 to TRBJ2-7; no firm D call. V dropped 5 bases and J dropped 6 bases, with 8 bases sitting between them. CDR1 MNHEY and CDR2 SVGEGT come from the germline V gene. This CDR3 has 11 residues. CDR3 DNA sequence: TGTGCCAGCAGTCCTTACGGCGAGCAGTACTTC. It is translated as CASSPYGEQYF.

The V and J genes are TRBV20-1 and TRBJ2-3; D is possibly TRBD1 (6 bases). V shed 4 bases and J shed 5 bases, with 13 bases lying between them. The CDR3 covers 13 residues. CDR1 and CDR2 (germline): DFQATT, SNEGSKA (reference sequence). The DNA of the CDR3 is TGCAGTGCTAAGGGGGTTGGTGTAGATACGCAGTATTTT. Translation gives CSAKGVGVDTQYF.

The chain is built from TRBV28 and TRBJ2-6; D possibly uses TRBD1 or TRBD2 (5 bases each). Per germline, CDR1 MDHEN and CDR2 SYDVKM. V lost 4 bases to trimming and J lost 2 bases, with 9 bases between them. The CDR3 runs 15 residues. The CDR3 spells CASSSRGPGANVLTF. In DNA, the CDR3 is TGTGCCAGCAGTTCGAGGGGCCCTGGGGCCAACGTCCTGACTTTC.

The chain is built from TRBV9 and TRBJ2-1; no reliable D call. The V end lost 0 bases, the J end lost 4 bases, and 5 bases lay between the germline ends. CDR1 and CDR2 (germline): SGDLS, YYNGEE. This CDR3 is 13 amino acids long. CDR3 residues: CASSVAMYNEQFF. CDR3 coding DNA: TGTGCCAGCAGCGTAGCTATGTACAATGAGCAGTTCTTC.